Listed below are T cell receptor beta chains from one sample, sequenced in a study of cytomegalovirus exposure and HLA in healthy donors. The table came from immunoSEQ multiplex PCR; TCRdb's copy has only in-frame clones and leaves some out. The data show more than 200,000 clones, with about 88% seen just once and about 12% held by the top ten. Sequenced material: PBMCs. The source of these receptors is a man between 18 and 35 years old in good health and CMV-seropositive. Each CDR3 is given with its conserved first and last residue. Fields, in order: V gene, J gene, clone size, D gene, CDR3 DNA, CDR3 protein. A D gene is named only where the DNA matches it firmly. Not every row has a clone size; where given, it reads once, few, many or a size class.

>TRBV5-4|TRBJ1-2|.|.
TGTGCCAGCAGCGTACAGGGTAACTATGGCTACACCTTC
CASSVQGNYGYTF
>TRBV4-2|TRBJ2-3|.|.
TGTGCCAGCAGCCAAGTAGTGGCTGCAGCGGATACGCAGTATTTT
CASSQVVAAADTQYF
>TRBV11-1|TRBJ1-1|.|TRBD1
TGTGCCAGCAGCCTAGGACAGGGGCGGACTGAAGCTTTCTTT
CASSLGQGRTEAFF
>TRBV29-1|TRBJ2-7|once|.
TGCAGCGTGGTCGTGGGGAGCTACGAGCAGTACTTC
CSVVVGSYEQYF
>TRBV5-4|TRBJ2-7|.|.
TGTGCCAGCAGCTTGGTTGGGGCAGGGAACGAGCAGTACTTC
CASSLVGAGNEQYF
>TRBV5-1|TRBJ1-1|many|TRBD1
TGCGCCAGCAGCTACGGACAGGGCACTGAAGCTTTCTTT
CASSYGQGTEAFF
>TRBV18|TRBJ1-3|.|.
TGTGCCAGCTCACCACGAGGGTCGCTTGGAAACACCATATATTTT
CASSPRGSLGNTIYF
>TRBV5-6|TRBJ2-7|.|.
TGTGCCAGCAGCCTCCGGGACCTCAGGGCCTACGAGCAGTACTTC
CASSLRDLRAYEQYF
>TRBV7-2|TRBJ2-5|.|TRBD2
TGTGCCAGCAGCTTAGGGGGAGGGCCGTATGAGACCCAGTACTTC
CASSLGGGPYETQYF
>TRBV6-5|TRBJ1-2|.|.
TGTGCCAGCAGCTACCGGCGGGCGAACTATGGCTACACCTTC
CASSYRRANYGYTF
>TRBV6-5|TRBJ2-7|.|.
TGTGCCAGCAGTTACGTCGGCAGAGGTTACGAGCAGTACTTC
CASSYVGRGYEQYF
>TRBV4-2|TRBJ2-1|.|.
TGTGCCAGCAGCCAAGGCTTGCGGGGGCCCCGGTTCTTC
CASSQGLRGPRFF
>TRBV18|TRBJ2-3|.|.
TGTGCCAGCTCACCTAGGTCCTCTAGCACAGATACGCAGTATTTT
CASSPRSSSTDTQYF
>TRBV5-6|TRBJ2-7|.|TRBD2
TGTGCCAGCAGCTCCTCCGGGACTAGTGATCCCGAGCAGTACTTC
CASSSSGTSDPEQYF
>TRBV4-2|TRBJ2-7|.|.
TGTGCCAGCAGCCAAGGAGGTCCAGGGGACGAGCAGTACTTC
CASSQGGPGDEQYF
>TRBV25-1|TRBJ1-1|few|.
TGTGCCAGCAGTGAATCAGACGGACGACCCACTGAAGCTTTCTTT
CASSESDGRPTEAFF
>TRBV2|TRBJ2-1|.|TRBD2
TGTGCCAGCAGGAATATAGCGGGAGGGCTGATGAGGTTTAGTGAGCAGTTCTTC
CASRNIAGGLMRFSEQFF
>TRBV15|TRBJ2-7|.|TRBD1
TGTGCCACCAGCAGAGATTGGTGGCAGGGGGTTTCCTACGAGCAGTACTTC
CATSRDWWQGVSYEQYF
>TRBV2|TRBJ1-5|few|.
TGTGCCAGCAGTGCGGTAAGCAATCAGCCCCAGCATTTT
CASSAVSNQPQHF
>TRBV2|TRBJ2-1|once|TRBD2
TGTGCCAGCAGTTTAGCGGGAGGAGGGGGTGAGCAGTTCTTC
CASSLAGGGGEQFF
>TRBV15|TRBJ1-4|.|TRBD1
TGTGCCACCAGCAGAGTAGCCGGACAGGGTGGGGAAAAACTGTTTTTT
CATSRVAGQGGEKLFF
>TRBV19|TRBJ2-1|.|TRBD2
TGTGCCAGTAATCCGGGAGGTCCCTACAATGAGCAGTTCTTC
CASNPGGPYNEQFF
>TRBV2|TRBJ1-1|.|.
TGTGCCAGCAGTGGGGTGGCGGTTGAAGCTTTCTTT
CASSGVAVEAFF
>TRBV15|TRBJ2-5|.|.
TGTGCCACCAGCAGAGGGGCCCTAGAGACCCAGTACTTC
CATSRGALETQYF
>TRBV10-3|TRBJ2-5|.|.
TGTGCCATCAGTGATTCTCCGGGGTGGCGGATGGAGACCCAGTACTTC
CAISDSPGWRMETQYF
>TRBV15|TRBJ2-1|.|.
TGTGCCACCAGCCCCCAAATTGGTGAGCAGTTCTTC
CATSPQIGEQFF
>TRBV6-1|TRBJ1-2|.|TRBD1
TGTGCCAGCAGTGTAGGACAGGGGGCCCTTGGCTACACCTTC
CASSVGQGALGYTF
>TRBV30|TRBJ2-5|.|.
TGTGCCTGGGCCGGGGACTCATACTTC
CAWAGDSYF
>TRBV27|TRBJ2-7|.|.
TGTGCCAGCAGTTTAGGGGCGGGACTCTACGAGCAGTACTTC
CASSLGAGLYEQYF
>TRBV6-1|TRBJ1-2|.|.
TGTGCCAGCAGTGAAGGGCAGGGAAACTATGGCTACACCTTC
CASSEGQGNYGYTF
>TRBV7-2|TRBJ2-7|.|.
TGTGCCAGCAGCTTAGCCAGGGAATCCTACGAGCAGTACTTC
CASSLARESYEQYF
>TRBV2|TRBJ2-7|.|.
TGTGCCAGCAGTGATGACAGGTTTGGGGGGATCAGCTACGAGCAGTACTTC
CASSDDRFGGISYEQYF
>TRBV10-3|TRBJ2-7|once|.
TGTGCCATCGCGGGAGGAGGCAGGGGGCTCTACGAGCAGTACTTC
CAIAGGGRGLYEQYF
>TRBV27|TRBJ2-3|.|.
TGTGCCAGCAGTCCAACCGGGACATCGAGGGGGACGCAGTATTTT
CASSPTGTSRGTQYF
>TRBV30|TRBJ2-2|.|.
TGTGCCTGGAGTGAGAACACCGGGGAGCTGTTTTTT
CAWSENTGELFF
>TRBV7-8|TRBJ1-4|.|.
TGTGCCAGCAGCGCTATTAGAGGGGAACGGGAAAAACTGTTTTTT
CASSAIRGEREKLFF
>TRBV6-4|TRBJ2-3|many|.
TGTGCCAGCAGTGACTCCAACACAGATACGCAGTATTTT
CASSDSNTDTQYF
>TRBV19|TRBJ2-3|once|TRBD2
TGTGCCAGTAGTTTCACTAGCGGAACAGATACGCAGTATTTT
CASSFTSGTDTQYF
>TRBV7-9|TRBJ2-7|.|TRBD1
TGTGCCAGCAGCCACCACAGGGGGAACTACGAGCAGTACTTC
CASSHHRGNYEQYF
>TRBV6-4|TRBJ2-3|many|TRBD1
TGTGCCAGCAGTGAGAGGACAGGGGGCGGCACAGATACGCAGTATTTT
CASSERTGGGTDTQYF
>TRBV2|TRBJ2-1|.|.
TGTGCCAGCAATCCCCTGGGGGCTAGCGGCAATGAGCAGTTCTTC
CASNPLGASGNEQFF
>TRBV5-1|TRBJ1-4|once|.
TGCGCCAGCAGCGTACAACAGGGAGGGAGTGAAAAACTGTTTTTT
CASSVQQGGSEKLFF
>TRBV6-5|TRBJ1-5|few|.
TGTGCCAGCAGTTGGTCAGGGGGCAATCAGCCCCAGCATTTT
CASSWSGGNQPQHF
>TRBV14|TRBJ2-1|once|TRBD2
TGTGCCAGCAGCCAGCTCGGACTAGCGGGATTCCACAATGAGCAGTTCTTC
CASSQLGLAGFHNEQFF
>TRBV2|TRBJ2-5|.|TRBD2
TGTGCCAGCAGTGAAGCGCTTCGAGGTACTAGCGAACAAGAGACCCAGTACTTC
CASSEALRGTSEQETQYF
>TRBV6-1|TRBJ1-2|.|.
TGTGCCAGCAGTGTGGTGTCAGAGGACTATGGCTACACCTTC
CASSVVSEDYGYTF
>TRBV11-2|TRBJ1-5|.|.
TGTGCCAGCAGCTTAGTTGCAGGGAATCAGCCCCAGCATTTT
CASSLVAGNQPQHF
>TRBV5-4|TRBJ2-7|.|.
TGTGCCAGCAGCGTTGAAACGTGGGTTGGGTCCTACGAGCAGTACTTC
CASSVETWVGSYEQYF
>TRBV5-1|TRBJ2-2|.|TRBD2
TGCGCCAGCAGCTTAGGGACTAGCCATTCCGGGGAGCTGTTTTTT
CASSLGTSHSGELFF
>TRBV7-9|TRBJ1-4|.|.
TGTGCCAGCAGCTTAGAGGGCAGGGTTTGGGAAAAACTGTTTTTT
CASSLEGRVWEKLFF
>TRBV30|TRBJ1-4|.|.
TGTGCCTGGAGTGGAAATGAAAAACTGTTTTTT
CAWSGNEKLFF
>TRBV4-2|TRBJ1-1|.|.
TGTGCCAGCAGCCAAGAGAGGGAAACCATGAACACTGAAGCTTTCTTT
CASSQERETMNTEAFF
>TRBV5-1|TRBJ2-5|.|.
TGCGCCAGCAGCTCCACCTTCCAAGAGACCCAGTACTTC
CASSSTFQETQYF
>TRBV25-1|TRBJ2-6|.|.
TGTGCCAGTCAACTGGCGGGGAACTCTGGGGCCAACGTCCTGACTTTC
CASQLAGNSGANVLTF